The clone carrying this T cell receptor (beta chain) is a singleton in its sample. As yet, its antigen is unknown. The data stem from a study of T cell responses to AZD1222 COVID-19 vaccine. Study in general: Second-dose timings of about 4 or about 12 weeks were pooled. Study-wide findings and caveats: After the peak T cell response, and only then, were repertoires sampled. Spike regions recognized by vaccine-associated CD4 TCRs spanned the protein, led by 160-218 and 743-854.

The table came from immunoSEQ multiplex PCR; TCRdb's copy has only in-frame clones and leaves some out. The sample contains under 150,000 clones, around 90% of which appear only once. V dropped 3 bases and J dropped 13; count of bases not matched to a gene: 5. Germline values: CDR1 SGHTA, CDR2 FQGNSA. The CDR3 is 13 amino acids. Sequences were derived from peripheral blood, sampled on day 0 of AZD1222 vaccination. The chain joins TRBV7-2 to TRBJ2-1, with 11 positions matching TRBD2. This receptor was taken from an adult in good health. The CDR3 nucleotides are TGTGCCAGCAGCTTCGAACTAGCGGGGGAACAGTTCTTC. It translates to CASSFELAGEQFF.